The source of this T cell receptor (beta chain) is a study of type 1 regulatory T cells listed by TCRdb under 2021. Background for the entire study: An in vitro protocol by which a Tr1-enriched, alloantigen-specific CD4 T cell product named T-allo10 was generated was characterized in the study. Patients with hematological malignancies who were receiving allogeneic hematopoietic stem cell transplantation were the group in which T-allo10 was being clinically evaluated.

TCRdb records Illumina MiSeq as the sequencer. TCRdb reran the public reads through fastp at Q25 and MiXCR, keeping productive beta chains. Entries that share a CDR3 protein sequence are merged under the most common genes and DNA. In this sample the table shows about 65,000 distinct CDR3 sequences, 49% of which occur a single time. The ten largest clones represent about 2% of the sample. V gives up 9 bases and J gives up 0 bases, and the segment between their germline ends measures 8 bases. Including cysteine and phenylalanine, the CDR3 has 13 amino acids. The only DNA kept is the CDR3, 39 bases in frame from the first base. In the germline V gene (reference sequence), CDR1 corresponds to LNHDA and CDR2 to SQIVND. What the research found in general, with its limitations: Tr1 cells showed a more restricted TCR repertoire than non-Tr1 cells, which the study interpreted as alloantigen-induced clonal expansion.

This clonotype appeared a few times. Its antigen is currently not known. Base qualities were left out, and no much larger clone turns up one base away. This receptor was taken from a human donor in good health. The chain uses TRBV19 and TRBJ1-4; no D segment can be confidently identified. The sample consisted of cultured non-Tr1 T cells, either the whole culture or a sorted T cell fraction (not recorded which). The sample's cell subset or site label, in plain terms: non-Tr1 population from the T-allo10 product. The DNA sequence is TGTGCCAGCGCCAGAGCAACTAATGAAAAACTGTTTTTT. This encodes CASARATNEKLFF.